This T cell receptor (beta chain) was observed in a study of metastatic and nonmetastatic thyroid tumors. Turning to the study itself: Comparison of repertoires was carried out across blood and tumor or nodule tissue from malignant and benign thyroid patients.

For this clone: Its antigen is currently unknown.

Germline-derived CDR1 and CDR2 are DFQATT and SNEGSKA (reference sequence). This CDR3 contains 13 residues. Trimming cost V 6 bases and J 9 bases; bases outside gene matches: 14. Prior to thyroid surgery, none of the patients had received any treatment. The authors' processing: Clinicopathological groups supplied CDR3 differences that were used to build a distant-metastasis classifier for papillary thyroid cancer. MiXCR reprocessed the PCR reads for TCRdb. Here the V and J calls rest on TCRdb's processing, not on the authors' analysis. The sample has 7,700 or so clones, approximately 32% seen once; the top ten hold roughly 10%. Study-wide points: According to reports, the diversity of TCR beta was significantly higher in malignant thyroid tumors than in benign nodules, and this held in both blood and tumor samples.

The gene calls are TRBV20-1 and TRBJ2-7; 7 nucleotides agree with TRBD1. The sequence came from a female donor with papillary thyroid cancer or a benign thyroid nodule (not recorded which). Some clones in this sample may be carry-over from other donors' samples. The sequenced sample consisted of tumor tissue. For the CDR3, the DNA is TGCAGTGCGCGGACAGGAGGAGCCTACTTGCAGTACTTC. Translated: CSARTGGAYLQYF.